The next 32 T cell receptor beta chains were all read from a single sample in a study of blood T cell repertoires in COVID-19. The repertoire was sequenced with immunoSEQ multiplex PCR; TCRdb's copy has only in-frame clones and lacks some. The table has tens of thousands of clones, about 83% seen once; the top ten hold 2% to 2.5%. Sequencing used peripheral blood. Receptor source: a woman aged 65 to 85 with acute or convalescent COVID-19.

This sequence joins TRBV28 and TRBJ1-1; D possibly corresponds to TRBD1 (5 bases). CDR3 length: 15 amino acids. CDR1 is MDHEN, CDR2 SYDVKM, per germline. The V end lost 2 bases, the J end lost 3 bases, and 13 bases lay between the germline ends. This CDR3 is CASSLGGDGYTEAFF. CDR3 sequence (DNA): TGTGCCAGCAGTTTAGGGGGGGACGGCTACACTGAAGCTTTCTTT.

The V gene is TRBV3-1 (or the pseudogene TRBV3-2), the J gene TRBJ1-6; 8 bases agree with TRBD1. The ends lost 4 bases at V and 5 bases at J; junction bases unmatched: 7. The V gene's germline CDR1 is LGHDT and CDR2 YNNKEL (reference sequence). This CDR3 comprises 16 residues. The CDR3 nucleotides are TGTGCCAGCAGCCCGGGACAGGTTAACCATAATTCACCCCTCCACTTT. Encoded protein: CASSPGQVNHNSPLHF.

The chain couples TRBV19 to TRBJ2-3, with 12 bases fitting TRBD2. Germline V CDR1 and CDR2: LNHDA, SQIVND (reference sequence). This CDR3 region has 17 residues. The trim removed 3 bases at V and 2 bases at J, leaving 6 bases unmatched. CDR3 nucleotides: TGTGCCAGTAGTATCTCCCGACTAGCGGGAGACACAGATACGCAGTATTTT. This sequence encodes CASSISRLAGDTDTQYF.

CDR3: CASGEGGSSYNEQFF. Written as DNA, the CDR3 is TGTGCCTCCGGGGAAGGGGGAAGCTCCTACAATGAGCAGTTCTTC. The chain couples TRBV10-3 to TRBJ2-1, with D possibly being TRBD1 (6 bases). CDR1 ENHRY and CDR2 SYGVKD come from the germline V gene. This CDR3 contains 15 residues. Trimming stripped 11 bases from V and 0 bases from J, with 17 bases between.

The chain joins TRBV6-5 to TRBJ1-5; D ambiguous. Germline V gene data show CDR1 as MNHEY and CDR2 as SVGAGI. The CDR3 spans 16 residues. Trimming took off 4 bases at V and 0 bases at J, with 13 bases between the two ends. This chain's CDR3 is CASSFGHIYSNQPQHF. For the CDR3, the DNA is TGTGCCAGCAGTTTTGGGCACATTTATAGCAATCAGCCCCAGCATTTT.

The rearrangement links TRBV4-2 to TRBJ2-2; possible D gene TRBD1, 5 bases. Germline V gene sequence: CDR1 LGHNA, CDR2 YNFKEQ. The CDR3 runs to 14 residues. With 3 bases removed from V and 4 bases from J, the gap between germline ends came to 9 bases. The CDR3 nucleotides are TGTGCCAGCAGCCAGCGAAGGGGCACCGGGGAGCTGTTTTTT. Translating it yields CASSQRRGTGELFF.

The chain is built from TRBV27 and TRBJ2-3; D is unclear. The V end lost 3 bases, the J end lost 4 bases, and 8 bases lay between the germline ends. The V gene's germline CDR1 is MNHEY and CDR2 SMNVEV (reference sequence). The CDR3 loop spans 13 amino acids. CDR3 sequence (DNA): TGTGCCAGCAGTTTTAGCCGGCCAGATACGCAGTATTTT. Translated, it gives CASSFSRPDTQYF.

This chain uses TRBV11-2 with TRBJ2-7; 7 bases agree with TRBD1. J was trimmed by 4 bases and V by 3 bases; bases with no gene match: 9. Per the germline V gene, CDR1 is SGHAT and CDR2 is FQNNGV. CDR3 length: 15 residues. This CDR3 is CASSFPLGRGYEQYF. The CDR3 DNA reads as TGTGCCAGCAGCTTTCCCTTGGGCAGGGGGTACGAGCAGTACTTC. Filled out from reference TRBV11-2 and TRBJ2-7, the complete variable domain reads EAGVAQSPRYKIIEKRQSVAFWCNPISGHATLYWYQQILGQGPKLLIQFQNNGVVDDSQLPKDRFSAERLKGVDSTLKIQPAKLEDSAVYLCASSFPLGRGYEQYFGPGTRLTVT.

This clone was seen a single time. The V call is TRBV27, the J call TRBJ1-5; TRBD1 matches at 8 bases. Germline V CDR1 and CDR2: MNHEY, SMNVEV (reference sequence). V shed 4 bases and J 7 bases; nucleotides not matched to a gene: 9. The CDR3 is 15 residues long. CDR3 in DNA: TGTGCCAGCAGTTACCGGGACAGGCCGGGGCAGCCCCAGCATTTT. As protein: CASSYRDRPGQPQHF.

A few counts support this clone. This same CDR3 is encoded by further DNA sequences in the sample. The chain combines TRBV3-1 (or the pseudogene TRBV3-2) with TRBJ1-1; D gene unclear. Between the trimmed V and J ends, which lost 1 base and 5 bases, there was a span of 11 bases. CDR3 length equals 14 residues. Germline V CDR1 and CDR2: LGHDT, YNNKEL (reference sequence). This CDR3 reads CASSQGQRETEAFF. The CDR3 DNA reads as TGTGCCAGCAGCCAAGGCCAGAGGGAGACTGAAGCTTTCTTT.

This clone was detected only a few times. This CDR3 is CSVSGTLRLEAFF. In nucleotides, the CDR3 is TGCAGCGTTTCTGGGACACTTAGGCTGGAAGCTTTCTTT. This chain links TRBV29-1 with TRBJ1-1, with D perhaps matching TRBD1 (6 bases). CDR3 length: 13 residues. V shed 5 bases and J shed 8 bases, with 18 bases lying between them. Germline V lookup: CDR1 SQVTM, CDR2 ANQGSEA.

This clone was seen a handful of times. The V call is TRBV11-3, the J call TRBJ2-2; tentatively, D is TRBD2 (5 bases). Trimming took off 4 bases at V and 2 bases at J, with 20 bases between the two ends. The CDR3 contains 18 residues. Per germline, CDR1 SGHNT and CDR2 YENEEA. The CDR3 DNA follows: TGTGCCAGCAGCTCCCGAAAGCTAGCCCGATTAAACACCGGGGAGCTGTTTTTT. Its translation: CASSSRKLARLNTGELFF.

The chain uses TRBV10-1 and TRBJ2-5; 7 positions match TRBD2. Germline lookup yields CDR1 WNHNN and CDR2 SYGVQD (reference sequence). This CDR3 is 15 amino acids long. J was trimmed by 2 bases and V by 6 bases; bases with no gene match: 9. CDR3 sequence reads: CASSSSGTSQETQYF. Written as DNA, the CDR3 is TGCGCCAGCAGCTCTAGCGGAACCTCGCAAGAGACCCAGTACTTC.

V and J are TRBV5-1 and TRBJ2-5; the D gene is possibly TRBD2 (5 bases). CDR1 and CDR2 from the germline V gene are SGHRS and YFSETQ. Trimming shortened V by 0 bases and J by 5 bases, and 11 bases separated the two germline ends. The CDR3 covers 14 residues. DNA for the CDR3: TGCGCCAGCAGCTTGGTATCGGGGATCGAGACCCAGTACTTC. Translation: CASSLVSGIETQYF.

The chain is built from TRBV5-4 and TRBJ2-3, with 12 bases identical to TRBD2. Germline V gene sequence: CDR1 SGHNT, CDR2 YYREEE (reference sequence). The ends lost 4 bases at V and 2 bases at J; junction bases unmatched: 8. This CDR3 is built from 17 residues. CDR3 DNA sequence: TGTGCCAGCAGCCCGACTAGCGGGGGACTAAACACAGATACGCAGTATTTT. Translated: CASSPTSGGLNTDTQYF.

This clone came up once. The chain carries TRBV12-3 or TRBV12-4 and TRBJ1-6; a possible D gene is TRBD1 (6 bases). The germline V and J ends were trimmed by 6 bases and 8 bases, with 11 bases remaining between them. The CDR3 covers 13 residues. The CDR3 spells CASSPYRDSPLHF. The CDR3 DNA reads as TGTGCCAGCAGCCCATACAGGGATTCACCCCTCCACTTT.

V usage is TRBV5-1 and J usage is TRBJ1-4, with a weak D call TRBD1 (5 bases). The length of the CDR3 is 16 residues. V lost 4 bases and J lost 7, with 20 bases in between. Looked up from germline, CDR1 is SGHRS and CDR2 is YFSETQ. The CDR3 sequence is CASSPQGFSITEKLFF. In DNA, the CDR3 is TGCGCCAGCAGCCCCCAGGGATTCAGTATTACTGAAAAACTGTTTTTT. The whole variable domain, remainder taken from reference TRBV5-1 and TRBJ1-4, is KAGVTQTPRYLIKTRGQQVTLSCSPISGHRSVSWYQQTPGQGLQFLFEYFSETQRNKGNFPGRFSGRQFSNSRSEMNVSTLELGDSALYLCASSPQGFSITEKLFFGSGTQLSVL.

The genes are TRBV11-3 and TRBJ2-1, with D perhaps TRBD2 (6 bases). The CDR3 spans 15 residues. V gave up 7 bases and J gave up 1 base, with 14 bases separating them. Germline CDR1 reads SGHNT; CDR2 reads YENEEA. CDR3 coding DNA: TGTGCCAGCACCCTCGGGAGTCCTTCCTACAATGAGCAGTTCTTC. It specifies CASTLGSPSYNEQFF.

The rearrangement uses TRBV12-1 and TRBJ1-6; no DNA check was done on the table's D call, TRBD1. TRBV12-1 is a documented pseudogene. This CDR3 region has 17 residues. CDR3 amino acids: CASSSGQGYPYNSPLHF. CDR3 bases: TGTGCCAGCAGCTCAGGACAGGGTTATCCCTATAATTCACCCCTCCACTTT.

The V gene is TRBV7-8, the J gene TRBJ2-7; D perhaps matches TRBD1 (6 bases). Germline CDR1 SGHVS, CDR2 FQNEAQ. The V end lost 5 bases, the J end lost 5 bases, and 10 bases lay between the germline ends. CDR3 length: 12 amino acids. The CDR3 sequence is CASSPWTDEQYF. In DNA, the CDR3 is TGTGCCAGCAGCCCGTGGACAGACGAGCAGTACTTC.

V and J are TRBV10-1 and TRBJ2-7; 7 bases are a match to TRBD2. This CDR3 spans 14 amino acids. V lost 3 bases to trimming and J lost 3 bases; unmatched junction nucleotides: 5. The V gene's germline CDR1 is WNHNN and CDR2 SYGVQD (reference sequence). CDR3 protein: CASSDGGGDYEQYF. In nucleotides, the CDR3 is TGCGCCAGCAGTGATGGGGGGGGAGACTACGAGCAGTACTTC.

The chain recombines TRBV18 with TRBJ1-1, with 9 bases matching TRBD1. The CDR3 spans 12 residues. Trimming cost V 3 bases and J 11 bases; bases outside gene matches: 4. The germline V gene has CDR1 KGHSH and CDR2 LQKENI. CDR3 in DNA: TGTGCCAGCTCACCGGGGACAGGGTTGGCTTTCTTT. This encodes CASSPGTGLAFF.

The J gene is TRBJ1-4, the V gene TRBV15, with D maybe TRBD1 (5 bases). The germline V gene encodes CDR1 LNHNV and CDR2 YYDKDF (reference sequence). The CDR3 covers 16 residues. Deletions cut 4 bases from V and 8 bases from J, with 20 bases between. CDR3 region: CATSTHSRGWAEKLFF. The DNA for the CDR3 is TGTGCCACCAGCACTCACTCTCGGGGGTGGGCAGAAAAACTGTTTTTT.

This chain links TRBV30 with TRBJ2-7; 10 bases are a match to TRBD1. Trimming removed 7 bases from V and 4 bases from J; junction bases left unmatched: 10. Germline assignment: CDR1 GTSNPN and CDR2 SVGIG (reference sequence). CDR3 length: 14 amino acids. The CDR3 region has the DNA TGTGCCTCGAAAGTGGGACAGGGGTTGTACGAGCAGTACTTC. This encodes CASKVGQGLYEQYF.

For the CDR3, the DNA is TGCGCCAGCAGTCTGAGGGTAGGGCAGCCCCAGCATTTT. Protein: CASSLRVGQPQHF. The chain recombines TRBV5-1 with TRBJ1-5; D unresolved. The ends were cut back, 5 bases at V and 7 bases at J, with 13 bases in the middle. The germline V gene encodes CDR1 SGHRS and CDR2 YFSETQ. The CDR3 sequence is 13 residues long.

The sample holds a few counts of this clone. J is TRBJ1-3 and V is TRBV27, with 7 bases identical to TRBD1. CDR1 and CDR2 from the germline V gene are MNHEY and SMNVEV (reference sequence). The V segment lost 6 bases and the J segment 0 bases; nucleotides outside the gene matches: 2. The CDR3 runs 14 residues. The CDR3: CASRGGLSGNTIYF. In nucleotides, the CDR3 is TGTGCCAGCAGAGGGGGCCTCTCTGGAAACACCATATATTTT.

This clone was counted once. The chain employs TRBV3-1 (or the pseudogene TRBV3-2) and TRBJ1-3; D is perhaps TRBD1 (5 bases). There are 15 residues in the CDR3. Germline V gene lookup returns CDR1 LGHDT and CDR2 YNNKEL (reference sequence). Trimming pared 1 base from V and 2 bases from J, leaving 9 bases between. The CDR3 DNA is TGTGCCAGCAGCCAAGCCATGGGGCCTGGAAACACCATATATTTT. Its protein is CASSQAMGPGNTIYF.

This chain connects TRBV6-1 to TRBJ1-2, with 8 bases identical to TRBD1. With V trimmed by 1 base and J by 9 bases, 10 bases remained unmatched. The CDR3 sequence is 15 residues long. Per the germline V gene, CDR1 is MNHNS and CDR2 is SASEGT. CDR3 coding DNA: TGTGCCAGCAGTGAAGGCCGGGACAGGTTTAGCCGCTACACCTTC. Protein: CASSEGRDRFSRYTF.

The chain links TRBV19 to TRBJ1-2; 7 bases match TRBD1. The CDR3 has 14 residues. V shed 5 bases and J 6 bases; nucleotides not matched to a gene: 9. Germline-derived CDR1 and CDR2 are LNHDA and SQIVND (reference sequence). CDR3 protein: CASSPPDRVDGYTF. The CDR3 DNA follows: TGTGCCAGTAGTCCCCCCGACAGGGTCGATGGCTACACCTTC. The complete variable domain, with remaining parts taken from reference TRBV19 and TRBJ1-2, reads DGGITQSPKYLFRKEGQNVTLSCEQNLNHDAMYWYRQDPGQGLRLIYYSQIVNDFQKGDIAEGYSVSREKKESFPLTVTSAQKNPTAFYLCASSPPDRVDGYTFGSGTRLTVV.

The chain links TRBV11-3 to TRBJ1-2, with a tentative D call TRBD1 (6 bases). V lost 5 bases to trimming and J lost 7 bases, with 17 bases between them. CDR1 and CDR2 from the germline V gene are SGHNT and YENEEA. The CDR3 has 14 residues. The CDR3, as DNA: TGTGCCAGCAGCCCCCTGGGGGCGCGTGGTGGCTACACCTTC. Protein product: CASSPLGARGGYTF.

The chain combines TRBV2 with TRBJ1-2; D unresolved. V dropped 7 bases and J dropped 4 bases, with 22 bases sitting between them. Germline lookup yields CDR1 SNHLY and CDR2 FYNNEI. The CDR3 loop spans 16 amino acids. The CDR3 loop reads CASKEGPEITIYGYTF. DNA for the CDR3: TGTGCCAGCAAAGAAGGTCCGGAGATAACCATCTATGGCTACACCTTC. Drawing the rest from reference TRBV2 and TRBJ1-2, the complete variable domain is EPEVTQTPSHQVTQMGQEVILRCVPISNHLYFYWYRQILGQKVEFLVSFYNNEISEKSEIFDDQFSVERPDGSNFTLKIRSTKLEDSAMYFCASKEGPEITIYGYTFGSGTRLTVV.

The gene calls are TRBV5-1 and TRBJ1-1; D is uncertain. The CDR3 runs to 14 residues. V was clipped by 0 bases and J by 1 base, with 7 bases between them. Per germline, CDR1 SGHRS and CDR2 YFSETQ. The CDR3 here is CASSLGAGNTEAFF. In DNA form, the CDR3 reads TGCGCCAGCAGCTTGGGGGCAGGGAACACTGAAGCTTTCTTT.